This T cell receptor (beta chain) was sequenced for a study of PD-1 blockade in mismatch repair-deficient tumors (dated by TCRdb to about 2017). Regarding the research as a whole: Between late 2013 and 2016, the trial enrolled 86 consecutive patients with more than 10 mismatch repair-deficient cancer types, every one of whom had been previously treated and was progressing. Deep sequencing of TCR CDR3 regions was used to track tumor-associated T cell clones in peripheral blood of patients responding to PD-1 blockade.

For every enrolled patient, mismatch repair deficiency was confirmed by either polymerase chain reaction or immunohistochemistry. A few patients who responded to pembrolizumab therapy underwent TCR sequencing. Pembrolizumab PD-1 blockade was prospectively tested in advanced mismatch repair-deficient cancers, regardless of tissue of origin, in the phase II trial. Peripheral blood T cell samples were serially collected before and at multiple times after PD-1 blockade was started. Blood sampling times were reported as weeks after the first pembrolizumab dose. Results and caveats for the whole study, not just this receptor: Rapid expansion after pembrolizumab followed by contraction, generally before radiologic responses, was shown by tumor-resident clones, which were often undetectable in blood before treatment.

On this clone itself: Its specific antigen is unknown. It has no much larger one-base neighbor in the sample; base qualities were not kept.

The library came from the immunoSEQ multiplex PCR assay. TCRdb retrieved this table from immuneACCESS and kept in-frame rearrangements only. Not all clones are present; in checked studies, unresolved V genes account for under half, and no reason is known for the remainder. Here the sample has about 63,000 clones; about 91% occur a single time. Together, the top ten hold 11% to 15% of the sample. The CDR1 and CDR2 encoded by the germline V gene (reference sequence) are GTSNPN and SVGIG. V lost 0 bases and J lost 4 bases; the stretch between them is 7 bases long. Taken from cysteine to phenylalanine, the CDR3 has 12 residues. The retained sequence is limited to the CDR3, 36 bases, with the frame set at the first base.

This receptor was taken from an adult with mismatch repair-deficient cancer. Here the chain combines TRBV30 and TRBJ2-7, with the D gene not confidently named. Material: peripheral blood, obtained 52 weeks after starting pembrolizumab. The DNA is TGTGCCTGGAGTGTAGCGTTATACGAGCAGTACTTC. The translation is CAWSVALYEQYF. Full variable domain (CDR3 extended with the reference TRBV30 and TRBJ2-7 proteins): SQTIHQWPATLVQPVGSPLSLECTVEGTSNPNLYWYRQAAGRGLQLLFYSVGIGQISSEVPQNLSASRPQDRQFILSSKKLLLSDSGFYLCAWSVALYEQYFGPGTRLTVT.